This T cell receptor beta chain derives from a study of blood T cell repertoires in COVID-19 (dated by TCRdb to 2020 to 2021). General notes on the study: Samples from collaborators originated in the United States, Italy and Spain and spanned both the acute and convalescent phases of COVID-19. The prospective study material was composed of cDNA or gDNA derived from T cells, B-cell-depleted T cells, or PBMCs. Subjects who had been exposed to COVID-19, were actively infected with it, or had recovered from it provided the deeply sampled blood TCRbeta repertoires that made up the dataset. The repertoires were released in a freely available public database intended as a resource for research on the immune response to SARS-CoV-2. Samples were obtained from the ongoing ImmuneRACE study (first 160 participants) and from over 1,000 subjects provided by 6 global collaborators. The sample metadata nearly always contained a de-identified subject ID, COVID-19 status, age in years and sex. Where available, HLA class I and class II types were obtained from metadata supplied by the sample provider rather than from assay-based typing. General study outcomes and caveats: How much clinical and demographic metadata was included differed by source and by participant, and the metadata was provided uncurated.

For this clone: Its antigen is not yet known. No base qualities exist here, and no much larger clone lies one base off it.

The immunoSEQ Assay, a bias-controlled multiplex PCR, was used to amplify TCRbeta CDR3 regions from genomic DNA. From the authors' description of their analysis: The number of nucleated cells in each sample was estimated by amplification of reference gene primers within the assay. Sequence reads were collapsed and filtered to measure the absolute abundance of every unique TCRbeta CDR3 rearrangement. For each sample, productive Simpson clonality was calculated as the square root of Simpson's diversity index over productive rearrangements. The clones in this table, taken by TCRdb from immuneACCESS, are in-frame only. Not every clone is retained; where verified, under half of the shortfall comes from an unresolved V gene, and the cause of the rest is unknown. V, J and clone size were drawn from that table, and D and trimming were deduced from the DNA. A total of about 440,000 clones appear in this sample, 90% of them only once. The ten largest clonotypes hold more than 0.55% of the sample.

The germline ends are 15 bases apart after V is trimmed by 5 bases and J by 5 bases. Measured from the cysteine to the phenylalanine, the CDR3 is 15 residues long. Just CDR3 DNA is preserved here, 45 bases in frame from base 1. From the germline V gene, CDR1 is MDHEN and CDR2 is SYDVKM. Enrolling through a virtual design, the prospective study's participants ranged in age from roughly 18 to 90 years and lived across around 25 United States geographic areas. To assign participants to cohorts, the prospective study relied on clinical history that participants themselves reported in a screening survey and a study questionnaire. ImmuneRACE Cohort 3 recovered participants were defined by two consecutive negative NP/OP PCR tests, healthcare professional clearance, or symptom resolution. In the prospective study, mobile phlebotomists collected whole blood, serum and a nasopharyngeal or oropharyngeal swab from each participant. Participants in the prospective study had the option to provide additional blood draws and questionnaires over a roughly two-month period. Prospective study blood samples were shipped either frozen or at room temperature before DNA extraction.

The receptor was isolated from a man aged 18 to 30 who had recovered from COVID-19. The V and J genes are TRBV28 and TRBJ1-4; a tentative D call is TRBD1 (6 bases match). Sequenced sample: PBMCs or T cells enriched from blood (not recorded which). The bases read TGTGCCAGCAGTCTTACCCAGGGGAAGAATGAAAAACTGTTTTTT. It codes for CASSLTQGKNEKLFF.